This T cell receptor (beta chain) stems from a study of PD-1 blockade in classical Hodgkin lymphoma (dated by TCRdb to 2020 to 2022). Regarding the study in general: Nivolumab dosing was 3 mg/kg intravenously every 2 weeks, continuing until either disease progression or unacceptable toxicity. A peripheral blood immune signature of response to PD-1 blockade in classical Hodgkin lymphoma was defined using TCR beta sequencing and CyTOF. Broader findings and caveats from the paper: Baseline TCR diversity was reported to be lower in newly diagnosed patients than in healthy donors and to be lower still in relapsed/refractory patients. Patients starting nivolumab less than 1 year after ASCT had lower diversity and were excluded from later analyses to avoid confounding by immune reconstitution. By C4D1, a significant rise was seen in CD4+ TCR diversity but not in CD8+ TCR diversity (p=0.0027 vs p=0.16), and the rise was most apparent among complete responders (p=0.02). The study covered only a single clinical trial cohort, and the causes of the repertoire differences, possibly disease activity or prior therapy, were still not defined. Among trial patients, those achieving complete response had baseline diversity similar to that of newly diagnosed patients, while diversity was significantly lower in partial responders and progressors.

The time point label for this specimen denotes: cycle 4 day 1 (C4D1), after 6 weeks of nivolumab. All trial patients had relapsed after autologous stem cell transplantation, with cohorts A, B and C differing in prior brentuximab vedotin exposure. CD4+ T cells were purified from thawed PBMCs by magnetic negative selection with a Miltenyi CD4+ T cell isolation kit. The trial cohort included more than 55 patients with relapsed/refractory classical Hodgkin lymphoma, and each patient had a best overall response of complete response, partial response or progressive disease. In the multi-cohort phase II CheckMate 205 trial, trial patients received single-agent nivolumab. Best overall response was determined by an independent review committee according to the 2007 International Working Group response criteria. PBMCs from the trial were collected at three points: immediately before nivolumab initiation (C1D1), and during therapy at cycle 2 day 1 and cycle 4 day 1. Peripheral blood was collected in 8 mL Vacutainer Cell Preparation Tubes, from which PBMCs were isolated by centrifugation and then cryopreserved. Purified CD4+ and CD8+ fractions were prepared only for cases with an additional available PBMC sample. Magnetically labelled cells were removed on LS columns in a quadroMACS separator, and the flow-through was retained as the purified fraction.

This clone was seen only a few times. Its specific antigen is unknown. Base qualities are missing; no much larger clone stands one base away. Genomic DNA was isolated using the Qiagen DNeasy kit from unsorted PBMCs as well as from negatively selected CD4+ and CD8+ fractions. Using primers that anneal to V and J segments, immunoSEQ multiplex PCR amplified the TCR beta CDR3 regions. A synthetic immune receptor repertoire was used to minimize amplification bias, and any residual bias was removed computationally once sequencing was done. The original methods were these. Repertoire diversity was quantified as the Shannon entropy index using custom Python scripts. Unsorted, CD4+ and CD8+ repertoires were analyzed separately, except in combined analyses where CD4+ and CD8+ sequences were merged in silico. A clone was considered expanded if an increase in frequency of at least 2-fold after treatment relative to C1D1 was found, and a pseudocount of 0.5 was applied to clones undetected at baseline. Clones with 0 or 1 copy at C1D1 were classified as singleton clones, and clones with 2 or more copies were classified as non-singleton clones. Clones expanded in unsorted samples were labelled as CD4+, CD8+ or unknown by matching protein sequences in sorted samples from the same patient. Wilcoxon tests on paired samples were used to test changes in diversity from C1D1 to C4D1. In its TCRdb copy, this immuneACCESS table keeps in-frame sequences only and misses some clones. Where compared with another copy, unresolved V genes explain less than half of these, and the others have no known cause. V and J calls and clone size are those listed in that table; D and trimming were worked out from the DNA. The sample table contains roughly 35,000 clones; only one count was recorded for around 90% of them. Jointly, the top ten make up around 0.3% of the sample.

The sample consisted of CD4+ T cells from blood, taken before the fourth cycle of nivolumab. This TCR derives from a human donor with classical Hodgkin lymphoma.

The DNA sequence reads TGTGCCAGCAGTGGAGGTCCAGGGAGCTCTGGAAACACCATATATTTT. This encodes CASSGGPGSSGNTIYF. The chain is encoded by TRBV6-1 joined to TRBJ1-3; possibly the D gene is TRBD1, per 5 matching bases. CDR1 and CDR2 are read off the germline V gene as MNHNS and SASEGT. The CDR3 runs 16 residues from the cysteine to the phenylalanine. Only the CDR3 portion is preserved as DNA: 48 bases, with reading frame beginning at the first base. Trimming removed 4 bases from V and 0 bases from J, leaving 13 bases between the germline ends.